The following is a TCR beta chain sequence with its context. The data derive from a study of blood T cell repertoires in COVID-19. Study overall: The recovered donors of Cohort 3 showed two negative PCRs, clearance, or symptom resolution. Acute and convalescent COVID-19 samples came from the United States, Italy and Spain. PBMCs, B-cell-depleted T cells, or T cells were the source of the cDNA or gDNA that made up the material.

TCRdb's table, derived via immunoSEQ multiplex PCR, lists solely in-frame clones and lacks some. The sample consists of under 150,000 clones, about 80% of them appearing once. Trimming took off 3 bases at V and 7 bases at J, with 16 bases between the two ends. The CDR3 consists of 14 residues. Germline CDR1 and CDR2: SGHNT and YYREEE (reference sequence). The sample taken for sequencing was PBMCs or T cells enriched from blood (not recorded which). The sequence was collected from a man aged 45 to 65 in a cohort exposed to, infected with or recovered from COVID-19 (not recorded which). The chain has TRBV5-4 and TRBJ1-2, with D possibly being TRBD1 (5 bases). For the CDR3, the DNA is TGTGCCAGCAGCTCCAGGGTTAGTTCAGTTGGCTACACCTTC. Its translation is CASSSRVSSVGYTF.